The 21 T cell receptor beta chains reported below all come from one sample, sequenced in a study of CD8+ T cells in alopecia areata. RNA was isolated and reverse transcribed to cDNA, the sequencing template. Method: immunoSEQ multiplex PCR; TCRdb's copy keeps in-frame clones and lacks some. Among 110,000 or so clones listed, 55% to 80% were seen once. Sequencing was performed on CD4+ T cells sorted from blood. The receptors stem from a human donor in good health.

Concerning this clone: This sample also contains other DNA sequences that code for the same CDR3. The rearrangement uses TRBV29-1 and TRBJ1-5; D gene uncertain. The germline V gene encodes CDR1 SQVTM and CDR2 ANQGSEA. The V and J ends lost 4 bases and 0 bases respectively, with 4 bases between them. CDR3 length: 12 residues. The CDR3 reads CSVAGSNQPQHF. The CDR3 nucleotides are TGCAGCGTTGCCGGTAGCAATCAGCCCCAGCATTTT.

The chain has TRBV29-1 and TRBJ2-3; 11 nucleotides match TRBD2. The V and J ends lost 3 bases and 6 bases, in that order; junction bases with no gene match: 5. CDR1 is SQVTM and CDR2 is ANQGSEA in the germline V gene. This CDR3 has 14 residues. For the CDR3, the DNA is TGCAGCGTTGAGTTCCTAGCGGGGGGTGATACGCAGTATTTT. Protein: CSVEFLAGGDTQYF.

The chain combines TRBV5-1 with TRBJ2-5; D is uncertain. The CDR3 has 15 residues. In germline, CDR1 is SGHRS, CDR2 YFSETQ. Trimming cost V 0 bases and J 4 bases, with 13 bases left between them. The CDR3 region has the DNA TGCGCCAGCAGCTTGGGTACCTCCCCCCCAGAGACCCAGTACTTC. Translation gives CASSLGTSPPETQYF.

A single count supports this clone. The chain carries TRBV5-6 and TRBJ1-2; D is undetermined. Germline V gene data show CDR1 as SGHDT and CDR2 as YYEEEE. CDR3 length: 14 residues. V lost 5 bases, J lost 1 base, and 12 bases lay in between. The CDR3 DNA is TGTGCCAGCAGTGGGCACGAAGATAACTATGGCTACACCTTC. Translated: CASSGHEDNYGYTF.

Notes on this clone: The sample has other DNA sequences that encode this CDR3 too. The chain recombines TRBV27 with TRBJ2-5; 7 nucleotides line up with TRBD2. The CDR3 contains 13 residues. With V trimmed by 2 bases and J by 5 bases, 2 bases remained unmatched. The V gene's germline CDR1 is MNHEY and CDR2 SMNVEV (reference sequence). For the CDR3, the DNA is TGTGCCAGCAGTTTAAGGGAGGGCGAGACCCAGTACTTC. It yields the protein CASSLREGETQYF.

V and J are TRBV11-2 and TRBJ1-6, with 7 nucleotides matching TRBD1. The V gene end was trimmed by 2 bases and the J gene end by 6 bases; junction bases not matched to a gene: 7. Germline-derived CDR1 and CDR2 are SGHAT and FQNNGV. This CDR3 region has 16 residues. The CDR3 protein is CASSLRGGQANSPLHF. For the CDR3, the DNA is TGTGCCAGCAGCTTAAGGGGAGGACAGGCTAATTCACCCCTCCACTTT.

The CDR3 reads CASRTSGGQADTQYF. DNA of the CDR3: TGCGCCAGCCGGACTAGCGGGGGGCAGGCAGATACGCAGTATTTT. The gene calls are TRBV5-1 and TRBJ2-3; the match to TRBD2 covers 14 bases. CDR1 SGHRS and CDR2 YFSETQ come from the germline V gene. The CDR3 has 15 residues. The V and J ends lost 7 bases and 4 bases, in that order; junction bases with no gene match: 5.

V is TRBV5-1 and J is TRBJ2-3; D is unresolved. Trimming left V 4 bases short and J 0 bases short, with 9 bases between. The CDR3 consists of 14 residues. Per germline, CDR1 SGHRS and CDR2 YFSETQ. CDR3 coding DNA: TGCGCCAGCAGCCCCGATTCCAGCACAGATACGCAGTATTTT. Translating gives CASSPDSSTDTQYF.

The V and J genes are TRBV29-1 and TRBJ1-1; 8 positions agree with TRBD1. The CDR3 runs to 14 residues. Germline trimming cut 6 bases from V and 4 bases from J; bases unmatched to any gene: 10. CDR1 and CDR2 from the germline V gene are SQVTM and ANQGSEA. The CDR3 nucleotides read TGCAGCGTAGCCTTTCAGGGGGCTCGCACTGAAGCTTTCTTT. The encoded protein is CSVAFQGARTEAFF.

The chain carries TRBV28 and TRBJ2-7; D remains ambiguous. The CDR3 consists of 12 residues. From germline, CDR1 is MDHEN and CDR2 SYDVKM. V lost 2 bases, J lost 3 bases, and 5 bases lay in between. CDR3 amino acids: CASSLGLYEQYF. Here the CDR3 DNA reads TGTGCCAGCAGTTTAGGCCTCTACGAGCAGTACTTC.

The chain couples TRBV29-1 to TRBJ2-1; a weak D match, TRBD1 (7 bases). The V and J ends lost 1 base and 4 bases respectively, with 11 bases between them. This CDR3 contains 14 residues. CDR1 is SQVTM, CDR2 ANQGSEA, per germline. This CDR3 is CSVEGGDRYNEQFF. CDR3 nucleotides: TGCAGCGTTGAAGGGGGGGACAGATACAATGAGCAGTTCTTC.

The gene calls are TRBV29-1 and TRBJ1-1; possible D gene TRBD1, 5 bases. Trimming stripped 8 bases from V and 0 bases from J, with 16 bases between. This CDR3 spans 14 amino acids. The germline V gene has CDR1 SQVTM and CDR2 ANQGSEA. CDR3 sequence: CSTSSRGVNTEAFF. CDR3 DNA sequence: TGCAGCACTAGCTCAAGGGGAGTGAACACTGAAGCTTTCTTT.

This CDR3 is CASSQSQGPNYGYTF. In DNA, the CDR3 is TGCGCCAGCAGCCAGTCCCAGGGACCAAACTATGGCTACACCTTC. The chain is built from TRBV4-1 and TRBJ1-2; TRBD1 might be the D (5 bases). The CDR3 spans 15 residues. The V gene lost 3 bases and the J gene lost 2 bases, with 13 bases spanning the gap. Germline CDR1 and CDR2: MGHRA and YSYEKL.

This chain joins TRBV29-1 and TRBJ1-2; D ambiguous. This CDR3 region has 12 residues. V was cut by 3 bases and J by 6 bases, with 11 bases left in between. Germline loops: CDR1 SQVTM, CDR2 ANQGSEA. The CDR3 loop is CSVEEGIHGYTF. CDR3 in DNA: TGCAGCGTTGAGGAGGGTATACATGGCTACACCTTC.

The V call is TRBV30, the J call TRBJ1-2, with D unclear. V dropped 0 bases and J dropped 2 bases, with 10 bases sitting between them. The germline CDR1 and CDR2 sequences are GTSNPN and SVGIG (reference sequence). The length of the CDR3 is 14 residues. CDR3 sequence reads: CAWSVRPTNYGYTF. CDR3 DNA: TGTGCCTGGAGTGTAAGGCCGACAAACTATGGCTACACCTTC.

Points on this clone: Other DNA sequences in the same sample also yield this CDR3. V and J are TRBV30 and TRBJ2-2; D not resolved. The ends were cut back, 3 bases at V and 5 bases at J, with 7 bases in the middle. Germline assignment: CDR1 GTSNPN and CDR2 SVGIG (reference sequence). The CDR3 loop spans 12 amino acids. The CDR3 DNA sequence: TGTGCCTGGAGCCCGAGAACCGGGGAGCTGTTTTTT. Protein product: CAWSPRTGELFF.

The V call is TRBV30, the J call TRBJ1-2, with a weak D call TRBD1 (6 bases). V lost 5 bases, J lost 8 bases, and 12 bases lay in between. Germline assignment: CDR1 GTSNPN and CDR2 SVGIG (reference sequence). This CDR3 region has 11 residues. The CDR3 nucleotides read TGTGCCTGGTATTACAGGGTCGGCTACACCTTC. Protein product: CAWYYRVGYTF.

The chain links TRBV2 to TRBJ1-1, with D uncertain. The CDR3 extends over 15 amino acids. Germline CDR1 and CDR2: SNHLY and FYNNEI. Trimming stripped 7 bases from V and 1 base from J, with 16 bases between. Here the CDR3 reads CASKLEPATNTEAFF. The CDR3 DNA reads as TGTGCCAGCAAACTGGAACCAGCCACGAACACTGAAGCTTTCTTT. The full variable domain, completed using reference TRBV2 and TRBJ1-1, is EPEVTQTPSHQVTQMGQEVILRCVPISNHLYFYWYRQILGQKVEFLVSFYNNEISEKSEIFDDQFSVERPDGSNFTLKIRSTKLEDSAMYFCASKLEPATNTEAFFGQGTRLTVV.

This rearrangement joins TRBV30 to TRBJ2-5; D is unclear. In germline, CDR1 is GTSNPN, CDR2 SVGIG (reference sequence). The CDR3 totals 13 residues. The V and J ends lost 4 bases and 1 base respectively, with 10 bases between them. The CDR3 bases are TGTGCCTGGAACGGGCTTCTCCAAGAGACCCAGTACTTC. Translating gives CAWNGLLQETQYF.

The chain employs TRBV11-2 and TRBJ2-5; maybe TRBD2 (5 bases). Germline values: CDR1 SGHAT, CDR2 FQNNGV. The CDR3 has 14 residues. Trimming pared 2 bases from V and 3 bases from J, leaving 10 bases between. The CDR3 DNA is TGTGCCAGCAGCTTACTGTACGGGGAAGAGACCCAGTACTTC. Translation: CASSLLYGEETQYF. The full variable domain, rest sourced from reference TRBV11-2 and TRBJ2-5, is EAGVAQSPRYKIIEKRQSVAFWCNPISGHATLYWYQQILGQGPKLLIQFQNNGVVDDSQLPKDRFSAERLKGVDSTLKIQPAKLEDSAVYLCASSLLYGEETQYFGPGTRLLVL.

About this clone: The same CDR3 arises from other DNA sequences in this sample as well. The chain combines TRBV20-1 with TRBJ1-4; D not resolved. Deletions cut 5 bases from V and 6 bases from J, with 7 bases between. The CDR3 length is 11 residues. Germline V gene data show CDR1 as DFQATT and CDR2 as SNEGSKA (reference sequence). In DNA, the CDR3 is TGCAGTGCTTGGAGGGATGAAAAACTGTTTTTT. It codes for CSAWRDEKLFF.